Shown below are 20 T cell receptor beta chains from a single sample sequenced in a study of blood T cell repertoires in COVID-19. Measured with immunoSEQ multiplex PCR; TCRdb has only the in-frame clones, and not every one. The table includes around 61,000 clones, 65% to 90% detected once. What was sequenced was peripheral blood. The source is a man aged 50-60 years with active COVID-19.

The chain joins TRBV5-1 to TRBJ2-2, with D uncertain. CDR3 length: 12 residues. CDR1 and CDR2 from the germline V gene are SGHRS and YFSETQ. V was cut by 4 bases and J by 3 bases, with 4 bases left in between. CDR3 residues: CASSGYTGELFF. As DNA, the CDR3 is TGCGCCAGCAGCGGCTACACCGGGGAGCTGTTTTTT.

This clone was detected once. This rearrangement joins TRBV9 to TRBJ2-1; no reliable D call. This CDR3 has 12 residues. Germline CDR1 reads SGDLS; CDR2 reads YYNGEE. Trimming left V 2 bases short and J 7 bases short, with 7 bases between. CDR3 nucleotide sequence: TGTGCCAGCAGCGTTTTCTCGAATGAGCAGTTCTTC. It encodes CASSVFSNEQFF.

The J gene is TRBJ2-2, the V gene TRBV5-8; the match to TRBD2 covers 7 bases. Per germline, CDR1 SGHTS and CDR2 YDEGEE. V shed 3 bases, J shed 0 bases, and the junction held 5 bases outside the gene matches. This CDR3 spans 16 amino acids. In nucleotides, the CDR3 is TGTGCCAGCAGCTCTGGACTAGTAGCGAACACCGGGGAGCTGTTTTTT. Translating gives CASSSGLVANTGELFF.

The V and J genes are TRBV11-2 and TRBJ2-6; TRBD2 matches at 13 bases. From germline, CDR1 is SGHAT and CDR2 FQNNGV. Losses at the gene ends were 5 bases for V and 4 bases for J; bases not matched to a gene: 2. This CDR3 contains 16 residues. The CDR3 sequence: CASSGLAGAGANVLTF. The DNA for the CDR3 is TGTGCCAGCAGCGGACTAGCGGGAGCCGGGGCCAACGTCCTGACTTTC.

The chain employs TRBV18 and TRBJ2-3; tentative D call: TRBD2 (6 bases). V lost 3 bases, J lost 4 bases, and 11 bases lay in between. The CDR3 is made up of 14 amino acids. The germline gives CDR1 KGHSH, CDR2 LQKENI. The chain's CDR3 is CASSPSGESDTQYF. The CDR3 nucleotides are TGTGCCAGCTCACCTAGCGGTGAGTCAGATACGCAGTATTTT.

This rearrangement joins TRBV11-2 to TRBJ1-6; tentatively, D is TRBD1 (5 bases). The ends were cut back, 4 bases at V and 9 bases at J, with 19 bases in the middle. This CDR3 contains 16 residues. Germline V lookup: CDR1 SGHAT, CDR2 FQNNGV. The CDR3 loop reads CASSSSLGEGGSPLHF. The CDR3 DNA reads as TGTGCCAGCAGCTCCTCCCTGGGGGAGGGTGGTTCACCCCTCCACTTT.

The chain employs TRBV10-3 and TRBJ1-1, with D tentatively TRBD1 (5 bases). The germline V gene encodes CDR1 ENHRY and CDR2 SYGVKD. The V and J ends lost 6 bases and 4 bases respectively, with 12 bases between them. CDR3 length: 13 amino acids. The CDR3: CAIRSGGSTEAFF. In nucleotides, the CDR3 is TGTGCCATCAGGAGTGGGGGGAGCACTGAAGCTTTCTTT.

The rearrangement uses TRBV6-6 and TRBJ2-5, with 10 bases that match TRBD2. V trimming: 5 bases; J trimming: 4 bases; junction bases outside the gene matches: 4. The germline gives CDR1 MNHNY, CDR2 SVGAGI (reference sequence). The CDR3 extends over 14 amino acids. CDR3 sequence (DNA): TGTGCCAGCAGTAGCGGGGGGGCAGGAGAGACCCAGTACTTC. It codes for CASSSGGAGETQYF.

This sequence joins TRBV28 and TRBJ2-3, with D possibly matching TRBD2 (6 bases). The V and J ends lost 2 bases and 7 bases respectively, with 19 bases between them. The CDR3 runs to 16 residues. From germline, CDR1 is MDHEN and CDR2 SYDVKM. For the CDR3, the DNA is TGTGCCAGCAGTTTAGCGGGGCCGCCTAGCCCCCATACGCAGTATTTT. It specifies CASSLAGPPSPHTQYF.

The chain uses TRBV23-1 and TRBJ2-5, with 9 bases fitting TRBD1. TRBV23-1 is flagged as an ORF with uncertain function. The CDR3 has 15 residues. Trimming removed 0 bases from V and 4 bases from J; junction bases left unmatched: 3. DNA for the CDR3: TGCGCCAGCAGTCAATCCACAGGGGGCTTAGAGACCCAGTACTTC. Translated: CASSQSTGGLETQYF.

V is TRBV24-1 and J is TRBJ2-7; possibly TRBD1 for D (5 bases). V was clipped by 9 bases and J by 2 bases, with 22 bases between them. Germline CDR1 and CDR2: KGHDR and SFDVKD. The CDR3 runs 16 residues. As DNA, the CDR3 is TGTGCCACCTCTGGCGGCCGAAAAGACAGTCCCTACGAGCAGTACTTC. Protein sequence: CATSGGRKDSPYEQYF.

The gene calls are TRBV12-5 and TRBJ1-1; D possibly corresponds to TRBD1 (6 bases). The CDR3 runs 16 residues. CDR1 and CDR2 from the germline V gene are LGHNT and FRNRAP. With 0 bases removed from V and 1 base from J, the gap between germline ends came to 12 bases. The CDR3 here is CASGLVAQGPNTEAFF. In nucleotides, the CDR3 is TGTGCTAGTGGTTTGGTAGCACAGGGCCCGAACACTGAAGCTTTCTTT.

The chain uses TRBV7-2 and TRBJ2-5, with a weak D call TRBD2 (6 bases). V lost 1 base and J 1 base, leaving 7 bases between the germline ends. From germline, CDR1 is SGHTA and CDR2 FQGNSA. This CDR3 has 14 amino acids. This CDR3 is CASSLGGVQETQYF. The CDR3, as DNA: TGTGCCAGCAGCTTAGGGGGGGTCCAAGAGACCCAGTACTTC. The full variable domain, its missing parts supplied by reference TRBV7-2 and TRBJ2-5, is GAGVSQSPSNKVTEKGKDVELRCDPISGHTALYWYRQSLGQGLEFLIYFQGNSAPDKSGLPSDRFSAERTGGSVSTLTIQRTQQEDSAVYLCASSLGGVQETQYFGPGTRLLVL.

This clone was counted only a few times. The chain carries TRBV6-6 and TRBJ1-1; 9 nucleotides align to TRBD1. The CDR3 contains 14 residues. The ends lost 4 bases at V and 3 bases at J; junction bases unmatched: 3. Germline V lookup: CDR1 MNHNY, CDR2 SVGAGI (reference sequence). The CDR3 bases are TGTGCCAGCAGTTTGGGACAGGGTTACACTGAAGCTTTCTTT. It encodes CASSLGQGYTEAFF.

The chain has TRBV3-1 (or the pseudogene TRBV3-2) and TRBJ2-3, with D hard to call. Germline V gene sequence: CDR1 LGHDT, CDR2 YNNKEL (reference sequence). V dropped 1 base and J dropped 2 bases, with 7 bases sitting between them. The length of the CDR3 is 14 residues. The CDR3 protein is CASSQGSYTDTQYF. In nucleotides, the CDR3 is TGTGCCAGCAGCCAAGGTAGTTACACAGATACGCAGTATTTT.

The chain employs TRBV5-4 and TRBJ1-4; D is possibly TRBD1 (6 bases). The CDR3 length is 15 residues. Trimming removed 5 bases at V and 3 bases at J, with 14 bases between. Germline V gene data show CDR1 as SGHNT and CDR2 as YYREEE (reference sequence). The CDR3, as DNA: TGTGCCAGCAGTCTTCAGGGGAGGGCTAATGAAAAACTGTTTTTT. Its protein product is CASSLQGRANEKLFF.

This rearrangement joins TRBV10-3 to TRBJ1-6; D call uncertain. This CDR3 has 14 amino acids. Germline-derived CDR1 and CDR2 are ENHRY and SYGVKD. With 8 bases removed from V and 10 bases from J, the gap between germline ends came to 18 bases. The CDR3 DNA reads TGTGCCATCTCTTCAAGCACAGACGGATCACCCCTCCACTTT. Amino acids: CAISSSTDGSPLHF.

This rearrangement joins TRBV23-1 to TRBJ2-7; no clear D. TRBV23-1 is identified as an open reading frame with a role that is uncertain. The V end was cut by 9 bases, the J end by 0 bases, with 3 bases between. This CDR3 has 10 residues. The CDR3 region has the DNA TGCGCCAGGAGCTCCTACGAGCAGTACTTC. Protein sequence: CARSSYEQYF.

The genes are TRBV10-2 and TRBJ2-2, with D possibly TRBD1 on 5 matching bases. Trimming stripped 7 bases from V and 4 bases from J, with 10 bases between. From germline, CDR1 is WSHSY and CDR2 SAAADI. The CDR3 extends over 13 amino acids. The CDR3 DNA sequence: TGCGCCAGCACCCCGACAGTCACCGGGGAGCTGTTTTTT. Protein: CASTPTVTGELFF.

The sample holds a few counts of this clone. The genes are TRBV7-2 and TRBJ1-5; the D gene is possibly TRBD1 (6 bases). Trimming stripped 5 bases from V and 0 bases from J, with 14 bases between. Germline V gene lookup returns CDR1 SGHTA and CDR2 FQGNSA. The CDR3 is made up of 16 amino acids. The DNA of the CDR3 is TGTGCCAGCAGCCCCAGAGGCAGGGGTAGCAATCAGCCCCAGCATTTT. It encodes CASSPRGRGSNQPQHF.